The entry below gives a single T cell receptor beta chain sequence along with its context. Its antigen is unknown. Repertoires were generated with immunoSEQ multiplex PCR, while TCRdb's copy carries only in-frame clones and drops some. The sample holds 20,000 to 25,000 clones, 90% to 95% seen once. The V and J ends lost 5 bases and 4 bases respectively, with 12 bases between them. Germline-derived CDR1 and CDR2 are SGHVS and FQNEAQ. This CDR3 has 14 residues. The entry originates in a study of PD-1 blockade in classical Hodgkin lymphoma. Study-wide results and limits: As was reported, newly diagnosed patients showed lower baseline TCR diversity than healthy donors did.

The time point is: newly diagnosed, previously untreated cHL patient sample. Newly diagnosed, untreated classical Hodgkin lymphoma PBMCs provided comparison. The sequenced material came from peripheral blood mononuclear cells (PBMCs). The clonotype was recovered from a human donor with classical Hodgkin lymphoma. J is TRBJ1-5 and V is TRBV7-8, with a tentative D call TRBD1 (5 bases). CDR3 sequence (DNA): TGTGCCAGCAGCCCGGGGCTGGGGAATCAGCCCCAGCATTTT. Encoded protein: CASSPGLGNQPQHF.